The rows below give T cell receptor beta chains drawn from one sample of a study of blood T cells in healthy people across ages. One entry per CDR3 protein results from TCRdb running MiXCR on the 5' RACE reads. The table includes about 1.1 million distinct CDR3 sequences, roughly two fifths detected once. Sequenced sample: blood. The source is a young man in good health. Each CDR3 is given with its conserved first and last residue. The order of the fields is D gene, V gene, clone size, CDR3 length, J gene, CDR3 protein, CDR3 DNA. A D gene is named only where the DNA matches it firmly. Some rows have no size entry. The others give once, few or many, or a class for an expanded clone.

d_gene: TRBD1; v_gene: TRBV12-3/TRBV12-4; abundance: -; len: 15; j_gene: TRBJ2-7; CDR3aa: CASSSGTGFQYEQYF; CDR3nt: TGTGCCAGCAGTTCCGGGACAGGGTTTCAATACGAGCAGTACTTC
d_gene: -; v_gene: TRBV10-3; abundance: few; len: 19; j_gene: TRBJ2-6; CDR3aa: CAIRVGPGTGISGANVLTF; CDR3nt: TGTGCCATCAGAGTGGGCCCCGGGACGGGGATCTCTGGGGCCAACGTCCTGACTTTC
d_gene: -; v_gene: TRBV9; abundance: -; len: 14; j_gene: TRBJ1-1; CDR3aa: CASSETASGTEAFF; CDR3nt: TGTGCCAGCAGCGAGACAGCCTCAGGGACTGAAGCTTTCTTT
d_gene: -; v_gene: TRBV27; abundance: few; len: 11; j_gene: TRBJ1-2; CDR3aa: CASGVNYGYTF; CDR3nt: TGTGCCAGTGGGGTGAACTATGGCTACACCTTC
d_gene: TRBD1; v_gene: TRBV9; abundance: -; len: 16; j_gene: TRBJ2-7; CDR3aa: CASSDPKDRGYNEQYF; CDR3nt: TGTGCCAGCAGCGATCCAAAGGACAGGGGATACAATGAGCAGTACTTC
d_gene: TRBD1; v_gene: TRBV29-1; abundance: few; len: 12; j_gene: TRBJ2-1; CDR3aa: CSDGTGNDEQFF; CDR3nt: TGCAGCGACGGGACAGGTAACGATGAGCAGTTCTTC
d_gene: -; v_gene: TRBV3-1; abundance: few; len: 15; j_gene: TRBJ1-5; CDR3aa: CASSQAPRGDQPQHF; CDR3nt: TGTGCCAGCAGCCAAGCCCCGAGGGGTGATCAGCCCCAGCATTTT
d_gene: -; v_gene: TRBV20-1; abundance: many; len: 16; j_gene: TRBJ2-3; CDR3aa: CSARDFGAVSTDTQYF; CDR3nt: TGCAGTGCCAGGGACTTTGGGGCCGTAAGCACAGATACGCAGTATTTT
d_gene: -; v_gene: TRBV20-1; abundance: few; len: 12; j_gene: TRBJ1-2; CDR3aa: CSGRALDYGYTF; CDR3nt: TGCAGTGGAAGGGCGCTGGACTATGGCTACACCTTC
d_gene: TRBD1; v_gene: TRBV15; abundance: few; len: 15; j_gene: TRBJ2-3; CDR3aa: CATSRDTGAGDTRYF; CDR3nt: TGTGCCACCAGCAGAGATACAGGGGCTGGAGATACGCGGTATTTT
d_gene: TRBD2; v_gene: TRBV3-1; abundance: few; len: 17; j_gene: TRBJ2-3; CDR3aa: CASSPSGLAGYTGTQYF; CDR3nt: TGTGCCAGCAGTCCTTCGGGACTAGCGGGCTACACAGGTACGCAGTATTTT
d_gene: -; v_gene: TRBV9; abundance: few; len: 13; j_gene: TRBJ2-3; CDR3aa: CASSTSSSDTQYF; CDR3nt: TGTGCCAGCAGCACCTCTAGCTCAGATACGCAGTATTTT
d_gene: -; v_gene: TRBV21-1; abundance: -; len: 14; j_gene: TRBJ2-5; CDR3aa: CASSKVGGEETRYF; CDR3nt: TGTGCCAGCAGCAAAGTGGGCGGCGAAGAGACCCGGTACTTC
d_gene: -; v_gene: TRBV20-1; abundance: few; len: 13; j_gene: TRBJ2-7; CDR3aa: CSPRVSGYNEQYF; CDR3nt: TGCAGTCCCAGAGTAAGCGGGTACAATGAGCAGTACTTC
d_gene: -; v_gene: TRBV20-1; abundance: -; len: 14; j_gene: TRBJ2-1; CDR3aa: CSARPGGTYNEQFF; CDR3nt: TGCAGTGCTAGACCTGGGGGAACCTACAATGAGCAGTTCTTC
d_gene: -; v_gene: TRBV6-6; abundance: many; len: 16; j_gene: TRBJ1-6; CDR3aa: CASTQKVWAGNSPLHF; CDR3nt: TGTGCCAGCACCCAAAAGGTGTGGGCTGGTAATTCACCCCTCCACTTT
d_gene: -; v_gene: TRBV29-1; abundance: -; len: 15; j_gene: TRBJ2-5; CDR3aa: CSVEEPGPNQETQYF; CDR3nt: TGCAGCGTTGAAGAACCGGGACCCAACCAAGAGACCCAGTACTTC
d_gene: TRBD1; v_gene: TRBV20-1; abundance: -; len: 17; j_gene: TRBJ1-4; CDR3aa: CSASILTGKGTNEKLFF; CDR3nt: TGCAGTGCTTCCATATTGACAGGGAAGGGAACTAATGAAAAACTGTTTTTT
d_gene: -; v_gene: TRBV7-3; abundance: -; len: 17; j_gene: TRBJ2-3; CDR3aa: CASSPSALQGTKDTQYF; CDR3nt: TGTGCCAGCAGCCCATCCGCTCTACAGGGTACGAAAGATACGCAGTATTTT
d_gene: -; v_gene: TRBV11-2; abundance: -; len: 14; j_gene: TRBJ2-3; CDR3aa: CASSPRGAADTQYF; CDR3nt: TGTGCCAGCAGCCCGAGGGGCGCCGCAGATACGCAGTATTTT
d_gene: -; v_gene: TRBV12-3/TRBV12-4; abundance: few; len: 12; j_gene: TRBJ1-2; CDR3aa: CASSLGGQGYTF; CDR3nt: TGTGCCAGCAGTTTGGGGGGGCAAGGCTACACCTTC
d_gene: -; v_gene: TRBV27; abundance: few; len: 14; j_gene: TRBJ1-2; CDR3aa: CASSPSTENYGYTF; CDR3nt: TGTGCCAGCAGTCCCTCGACAGAAAACTATGGCTACACCTTC
d_gene: TRBD1; v_gene: TRBV2; abundance: few; len: 12; j_gene: TRBJ1-2; CDR3aa: CASGQGDYGYTF; CDR3nt: TGTGCCAGCGGACAGGGGGACTATGGCTACACCTTC
d_gene: TRBD1; v_gene: TRBV29-1; abundance: -; len: 14; j_gene: TRBJ1-5; CDR3aa: CSALLWTGVQPQHF; CDR3nt: TGCAGCGCTCTACTTTGGACAGGGGTTCAGCCCCAGCATTTT
d_gene: TRBD2; v_gene: TRBV7-2; abundance: many; len: 15; j_gene: TRBJ2-1; CDR3aa: CASSPTSGVDNEQFF; CDR3nt: TGTGCCAGCAGCCCGACTAGCGGGGTTGACAATGAGCAGTTCTTC
d_gene: TRBD1; v_gene: TRBV7-2; abundance: once; len: 14; j_gene: TRBJ2-7; CDR3aa: CASKRGQGPYEQYF; CDR3nt: TGTGCCAGCAAACGAGGACAGGGACCCTACGAGCAGTACTTC
d_gene: -; v_gene: TRBV4-1; abundance: -; len: 16; j_gene: TRBJ2-1; CDR3aa: CASSQGRQSSYNEQFF; CDR3nt: TGCGCCAGCAGCCAAGGTCGACAGAGCTCCTACAATGAGCAGTTCTTC
d_gene: -; v_gene: TRBV4-3; abundance: -; len: 18; j_gene: TRBJ2-7; CDR3aa: CASSQDLLRAQSYNEQYF; CDR3nt: TGCGCCAGCAGCCAAGATTTATTGCGGGCGCAATCCTACAATGAGCAGTACTTC
d_gene: TRBD1; v_gene: TRBV14; abundance: few; len: 17; j_gene: TRBJ2-2; CDR3aa: CASSPRDRETNTGELFF; CDR3nt: TGTGCCAGCAGCCCGCGGGACAGGGAGACGAACACCGGGGAGCTGTTTTTT
d_gene: TRBD2; v_gene: TRBV7-9; abundance: -; len: 17; j_gene: TRBJ2-1; CDR3aa: CASSSPWTSGGYNEQFF; CDR3nt: TGTGCCAGCAGCTCCCCGTGGACTAGCGGGGGGTACAATGAGCAGTTCTTC
d_gene: TRBD1; v_gene: TRBV7-9; abundance: -; len: 16; j_gene: TRBJ1-1; CDR3aa: CASSSGTGGRRWEAFF; CDR3nt: TGTGCCAGCAGCTCCGGGACAGGGGGCCGTAGGTGGGAAGCTTTCTTT
d_gene: TRBD2; v_gene: TRBV6-5; abundance: few; len: 19; j_gene: TRBJ2-1; CDR3aa: CASSYLSSGVPSSYNEQFF; CDR3nt: TGTGCCAGCAGTTACTTGTCTAGCGGGGTCCCGAGCTCCTACAATGAGCAGTTCTTC
d_gene: -; v_gene: TRBV7-2; abundance: few; len: 15; j_gene: TRBJ2-1; CDR3aa: CASRKGDYLYNEQFF; CDR3nt: TGTGCCAGCAGGAAGGGGGACTATTTATACAATGAGCAGTTCTTC
d_gene: -; v_gene: TRBV6-2/TRBV6-3; abundance: -; len: 15; j_gene: TRBJ1-2; CDR3aa: CASSSRGLADYGYTF; CDR3nt: TGTGCCAGCAGTTCCCGCGGCCTGGCGGACTATGGCTACACCTTC
d_gene: TRBD1; v_gene: TRBV7-2; abundance: few; len: 16; j_gene: TRBJ2-7; CDR3aa: CASSPQTGYLSYEQYF; CDR3nt: TGTGCCAGCAGCCCACAGACAGGGTATTTGTCCTACGAGCAGTACTTC
d_gene: -; v_gene: TRBV30; abundance: few; len: 11; j_gene: TRBJ1-1; CDR3aa: CALSQGTEAFF; CDR3nt: TGTGCACTGAGTCAGGGCACTGAAGCTTTCTTT
d_gene: TRBD2; v_gene: TRBV7-2; abundance: few; len: 15; j_gene: TRBJ2-3; CDR3aa: CASRPSGGWADTQYF; CDR3nt: TGTGCCAGCAGACCAAGCGGGGGGTGGGCAGATACGCAGTATTTT
d_gene: -; v_gene: TRBV5-1; abundance: few; len: 13; j_gene: TRBJ2-1; CDR3aa: CASSFDRQNEQFF; CDR3nt: TGCGCCAGCAGCTTTGACAGGCAAAATGAGCAGTTCTTC
d_gene: TRBD2; v_gene: TRBV7-6; abundance: many; len: 12; j_gene: TRBJ2-7; CDR3aa: CASSAGGYEQYF; CDR3nt: TGTGCCAGCAGCGCGGGGGGCTACGAGCAGTACTTC
d_gene: -; v_gene: TRBV7-2; abundance: -; len: 15; j_gene: TRBJ2-7; CDR3aa: CASSPGWPTLYEQYF; CDR3nt: TGTGCCAGCAGCCCTGGGTGGCCAACACTATACGAGCAGTACTTC
d_gene: TRBD1; v_gene: TRBV29-1; abundance: -; len: 14; j_gene: TRBJ2-2; CDR3aa: CSVRDRVNTGELFF; CDR3nt: TGCAGCGTACGGGACAGGGTGAACACCGGGGAGCTGTTTTTT